The T cell receptor (beta chain) described here comes from a study of OX40 agonist ivuxolimab in advanced cancers. Background on the study: Ivuxolimab doses were 0.01, 0.1, 0.3, 1.5, 3 or 10 mg/kg every 2 weeks. Study results and caveats: On average, CD8+ T cells showed a greater number of expanded clones than CD4+.

Sampling times: baseline, cycle 4 day 1, cycle 7 day 1. Of note for this clone: Antigen unknown.

Germline CDR1 is SGHTA and CDR2 is FQGTGA. The CDR3 is 17 residues long. The ends were cut back, 0 bases at V and 1 base at J, with 10 bases in the middle. Sequencing was performed with immunoSEQ multiplex PCR; in TCRdb, only in-frame clones are kept and a portion is missing. Here the sample spans 45,000 to 60,000 clones, 86% being singletons. V usage is TRBV7-3 and J usage is TRBJ1-6, with D possibly TRBD1 on 6 matching bases. The TCR originated in an adult with an advanced solid tumor such as melanoma, head and neck, liver or kidney cancer. Sequenced material: CD4+ or CD8+ T cells sorted from blood, taken in a trial of the OX40 agonist ivuxolimab. The CDR3 DNA sequence: TGTGCCAGCAGCTTAACGGAGGGGGGATCCTATAATTCACCCCTCCACTTT. It codes for CASSLTEGGSYNSPLHF.